These T cell receptor beta chains were read from a single sample in a study of neurological immune-mediated disorders. TCRdb passed the 5' RACE reads through MiXCR, listing each CDR3 protein once. The sample has 32,000 or so distinct CDR3 sequences, 9.5% to 13% seen once. Source material: PBMCs. The receptors derive from a woman aged 60-70 years in good health. Each CDR3 is given with its conserved first and last residue. Fields, in order: CDR3 DNA, CDR3 protein, clone size, D gene, V gene, J gene. The D gene is left open where the match is weak. Rows give clone size only sometimes, using once, few, many, or a class for an expanded clone.

CDR3 DNA: TGCAGTGCTAGAGATAGAGGCGTGGTCAAGTTCTTC; CDR3 protein: CSARDRGVVKFF; clone size: many; D gene: .; V gene: TRBV20-1; J gene: TRBJ2-1
CDR3 DNA: TGCGCCAGCAGCCCCCGACTAGCGGGGGGGTCTGCCCCGGGCGGGGAGCTGTTTTTT; CDR3 protein: CASSPRLAGGSAPGGELFF; clone size: many; D gene: TRBD2; V gene: TRBV5-1; J gene: TRBJ2-2
CDR3 DNA: TGTGCCACCAGCAGAGTGGGTAGGGAAGAGACCCAGTACTTC; CDR3 protein: CATSRVGREETQYF; clone size: many; D gene: .; V gene: TRBV15; J gene: TRBJ2-5
CDR3 DNA: TGTGCCAGCAGAACGACAGGGGACAGGTCACCCCTCCACTTT; CDR3 protein: CASRTTGDRSPLHF; clone size: medium-sized; D gene: TRBD1; V gene: TRBV6-2/TRBV6-3; J gene: TRBJ1-6
CDR3 DNA: TGCGCCAGCAGCTTGGGCGGACTCAGGGAAATGAACACTGAAGCTTTCTTT; CDR3 protein: CASSLGGLREMNTEAFF; clone size: many; D gene: .; V gene: TRBV5-1; J gene: TRBJ1-1
CDR3 DNA: TGTGCCAGCAGCCAAGAGACAGCTAGTTTTAACACCGGGGAGCTGTTTTTT; CDR3 protein: CASSQETASFNTGELFF; clone size: many; D gene: .; V gene: TRBV4-2; J gene: TRBJ2-2
CDR3 DNA: TGTGCCAGCAGCCCCCGGGGTAGCGGCTACGAGCAGTACTTC; CDR3 protein: CASSPRGSGYEQYF; clone size: many; D gene: .; V gene: TRBV7-8; J gene: TRBJ2-7
CDR3 DNA: TGCGCCAGCAGCCAGGGTCACACTGAAGCTTTCTTT; CDR3 protein: CASSQGHTEAFF; clone size: .; D gene: .; V gene: TRBV5-1; J gene: TRBJ1-1
CDR3 DNA: TGCGCCAGCAACCCCGACAGGGGGCGCACCGGGGAGCTGTTTTTT; CDR3 protein: CASNPDRGRTGELFF; clone size: many; D gene: TRBD1; V gene: TRBV5-1; J gene: TRBJ2-2
CDR3 DNA: TGTGCCAGCAGTTCCGCGGCGACAACTAATGAAAAACTGCTTTTT; CDR3 protein: CASSSAATTNEKLLF; clone size: .; D gene: .; V gene: TRBV12-3/TRBV12-4; J gene: TRBJ1-4
CDR3 DNA: TGTGCCAGCAGCCCCGTTTGGTCCTACGAGCAGTACTTC; CDR3 protein: CASSPVWSYEQYF; clone size: many; D gene: .; V gene: TRBV7-9; J gene: TRBJ2-7
CDR3 DNA: TGTGCCACCAGTCCGATGCGGGGTTCTGGGGAAGCTTTCTTT; CDR3 protein: CATSPMRGSGEAFF; clone size: many; D gene: .; V gene: TRBV15; J gene: TRBJ1-1
CDR3 DNA: TGTGCCAGCAGCTTAGAGTGGGCTAGCGGAGATCAAGAGACCCAGTACTTC; CDR3 protein: CASSLEWASGDQETQYF; clone size: many; D gene: TRBD2; V gene: TRBV7-8; J gene: TRBJ2-5
CDR3 DNA: TGTGCCAGCAGCCCACGACTGGATCTGAACACTGAAGCTTTCTTT; CDR3 protein: CASSPRLDLNTEAFF; clone size: many; D gene: .; V gene: TRBV7-9; J gene: TRBJ1-1
CDR3 DNA: TGTGCCAGCGCCTCTAGCACAGATACGCAGTATTTT; CDR3 protein: CASASSTDTQYF; clone size: many; D gene: .; V gene: TRBV12-3/TRBV12-4; J gene: TRBJ2-3
CDR3 DNA: TGTGCCAGCAGCTTGCGGTACAGGGTTTGGTCTGAGCAGTTCTTC; CDR3 protein: CASSLRYRVWSEQFF; clone size: many; D gene: .; V gene: TRBV5-6; J gene: TRBJ2-1
CDR3 DNA: TGTGCCAGCAGCTCAGCGGTGGTGCCTACAGATACGCAGTATTTT; CDR3 protein: CASSSAVVPTDTQYF; clone size: once; D gene: .; V gene: TRBV5-6; J gene: TRBJ2-3
CDR3 DNA: TGTGCCAGCAGTTTACAAGGGCCCGAGCAGTACTTC; CDR3 protein: CASSLQGPEQYF; clone size: many; D gene: .; V gene: TRBV12-3/TRBV12-4; J gene: TRBJ2-7
CDR3 DNA: TGCAGTGCTAGAGACCGGTGGGGAAGGGCTAACTATGGCTACACCTTC; CDR3 protein: CSARDRWGRANYGYTF; clone size: .; D gene: .; V gene: TRBV20-1; J gene: TRBJ1-2
CDR3 DNA: TGTGCCAGCAGCGCTGGGGAGGGGCCCCAGCATTTT; CDR3 protein: CASSAGEGPQHF; clone size: many; D gene: .; V gene: TRBV9; J gene: TRBJ1-5
CDR3 DNA: TGCAGTGCTAGTAAGGACTTTAGCACAGATACGCAGTATTTT; CDR3 protein: CSASKDFSTDTQYF; clone size: many; D gene: .; V gene: TRBV20-1; J gene: TRBJ2-3
CDR3 DNA: TGTGCCAGCAGTTTCTCGGCGACAGGGCAGTACTTC; CDR3 protein: CASSFSATGQYF; clone size: many; D gene: .; V gene: TRBV12-3/TRBV12-4; J gene: TRBJ2-7
CDR3 DNA: TGCGCCAGCAGCTTAGGCCGGGAGAGCTCCTACAATGAGCAGTTCTTC; CDR3 protein: CASSLGRESSYNEQFF; clone size: .; D gene: .; V gene: TRBV5-1; J gene: TRBJ2-1
CDR3 DNA: TGCAGTGCTAGAGAAGAGGGGAGTCGGACAGGGGCCACTGAAGCTTTCTTT; CDR3 protein: CSAREEGSRTGATEAFF; clone size: many; D gene: TRBD1; V gene: TRBV20-1; J gene: TRBJ1-1
CDR3 DNA: TGTGCCAGCAGCGGTACTAGCGGGGGAGAGACCCAGTACTTC; CDR3 protein: CASSGTSGGETQYF; clone size: many; D gene: TRBD2; V gene: TRBV11-2; J gene: TRBJ2-5
CDR3 DNA: TGTGCCAGCAGTGCGACTAGCGGGGCTTTCGGGGATACGCAGTATTTT; CDR3 protein: CASSATSGAFGDTQYF; clone size: many; D gene: TRBD2; V gene: TRBV28; J gene: TRBJ2-3
CDR3 DNA: TGCGCCAGCAGCTCGGGACACGAGTACGAGCAGTACTTC; CDR3 protein: CASSSGHEYEQYF; clone size: many; D gene: .; V gene: TRBV5-1; J gene: TRBJ2-7
CDR3 DNA: TGCAGTGCTAACCTAAAAGGCCTCTTCGATGAGCAGTTCTTC; CDR3 protein: CSANLKGLFDEQFF; clone size: many; D gene: .; V gene: TRBV20-1; J gene: TRBJ2-1
CDR3 DNA: TGTGCCAGCAAGAGGGTATCGGGCAATGAGCAGTTCTTC; CDR3 protein: CASKRVSGNEQFF; clone size: few; D gene: .; V gene: TRBV7-2; J gene: TRBJ2-1
CDR3 DNA: TGTGCCAGCACTCTAGCGGGGGGGCCTAGCTACGAGCAGTACTTC; CDR3 protein: CASTLAGGPSYEQYF; clone size: many; D gene: TRBD2; V gene: TRBV7-2; J gene: TRBJ2-7
CDR3 DNA: TGTGCCAGCAGCCAACCCCCGGGACAAATCTATGGCTACACCTTC; CDR3 protein: CASSQPPGQIYGYTF; clone size: .; D gene: .; V gene: TRBV14; J gene: TRBJ1-2
CDR3 DNA: TGTGCCAGCAGTTTGGGCCTGCTTGAGAACTATGGCTACACCTTC; CDR3 protein: CASSLGLLENYGYTF; clone size: many; D gene: .; V gene: TRBV12-3/TRBV12-4; J gene: TRBJ1-2
CDR3 DNA: TGTGCCAGCAGCCTCAGGGGGGAGACCCAGTACTTC; CDR3 protein: CASSLRGETQYF; clone size: many; D gene: TRBD1; V gene: TRBV6-5; J gene: TRBJ2-5
CDR3 DNA: TGCAGTGCTCAGCAGGGGAAAGCTTTCTTT; CDR3 protein: CSAQQGKAFF; clone size: many; D gene: .; V gene: TRBV20-1; J gene: TRBJ1-1
CDR3 DNA: TGCGCCAGCAGCCAAGATCACCGGAGCTACACTGGAAACAATGAGCAGTTCTTC; CDR3 protein: CASSQDHRSYTGNNEQFF; clone size: many; D gene: .; V gene: TRBV4-3; J gene: TRBJ2-1
CDR3 DNA: TGCGCCAGCAGCTTGGTGGCAGGCTCCTACGAGCAGTACTTC; CDR3 protein: CASSLVAGSYEQYF; clone size: many; D gene: .; V gene: TRBV5-1; J gene: TRBJ2-7
CDR3 DNA: TGTGCCAGCAGCCTTCTCAGCGGGGTCGGGCAGTTCTTC; CDR3 protein: CASSLLSGVGQFF; clone size: many; D gene: TRBD2; V gene: TRBV7-2; J gene: TRBJ2-1
CDR3 DNA: TGCGCCAGCAGCGAAGGACAGCCCGGGGGTGGCTACACCTTC; CDR3 protein: CASSEGQPGGGYTF; clone size: many; D gene: .; V gene: TRBV5-1; J gene: TRBJ1-2
CDR3 DNA: TGTGCCAGCAGCCACACCGGGACAGGTCTATATGGCTACACCTTC; CDR3 protein: CASSHTGTGLYGYTF; clone size: .; D gene: TRBD1; V gene: TRBV3-1; J gene: TRBJ1-2
CDR3 DNA: TGTGCCAGCAGCTTAGGGGAGTTGGGGTTTGAGCAGTACTTC; CDR3 protein: CASSLGELGFEQYF; clone size: many; D gene: .; V gene: TRBV7-6; J gene: TRBJ2-7
CDR3 DNA: TGCGCCAGCAGCTTAGGGGGGCGGAGCTCCTACGAGCAGTACTTC; CDR3 protein: CASSLGGRSSYEQYF; clone size: many; D gene: .; V gene: TRBV5-1; J gene: TRBJ2-7
CDR3 DNA: TGTGCCAGCAGCTTAAACCTGGGACTAGCGGGGGTACGACGCGGAAACATTCAGTACTTC; CDR3 protein: CASSLNLGLAGVRRGNIQYF; clone size: .; D gene: TRBD2; V gene: TRBV7-2; J gene: TRBJ2-4